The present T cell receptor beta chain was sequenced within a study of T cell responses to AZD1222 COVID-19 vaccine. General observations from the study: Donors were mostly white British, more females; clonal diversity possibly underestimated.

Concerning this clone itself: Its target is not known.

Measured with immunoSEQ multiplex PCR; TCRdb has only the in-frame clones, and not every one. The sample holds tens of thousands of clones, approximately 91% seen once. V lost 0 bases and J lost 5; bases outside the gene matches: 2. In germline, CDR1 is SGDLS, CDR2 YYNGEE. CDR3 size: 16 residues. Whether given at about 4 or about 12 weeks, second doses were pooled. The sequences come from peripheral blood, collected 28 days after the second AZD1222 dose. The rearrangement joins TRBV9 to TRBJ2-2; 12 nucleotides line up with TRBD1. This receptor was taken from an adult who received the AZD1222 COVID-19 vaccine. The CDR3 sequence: CASSVEGQGATGELFF. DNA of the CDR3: TGTGCCAGCAGCGTAGAGGGACAGGGGGCAACCGGGGAGCTGTTTTTT.